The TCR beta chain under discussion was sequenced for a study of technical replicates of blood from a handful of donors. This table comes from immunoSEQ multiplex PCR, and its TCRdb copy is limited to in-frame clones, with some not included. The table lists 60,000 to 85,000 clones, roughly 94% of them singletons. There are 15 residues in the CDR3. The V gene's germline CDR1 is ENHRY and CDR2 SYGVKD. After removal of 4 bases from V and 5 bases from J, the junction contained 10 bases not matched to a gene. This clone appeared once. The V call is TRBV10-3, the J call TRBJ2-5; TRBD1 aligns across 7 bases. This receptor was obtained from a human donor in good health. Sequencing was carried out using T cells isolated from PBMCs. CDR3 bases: TGTGCCATCAGTGGAACGGGACAGCTGATGGAGACCCAGTACTTC. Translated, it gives CAISGTGQLMETQYF.